Below are 5 T cell receptor beta chains sequenced from a single sample in a study of chemoradiotherapy in HPV16-positive cancers. Assay used: immunoSEQ multiplex PCR; TCRdb lists only in-frame clones, some missing. The repertoire holds around 19,000 clones, with roughly 90% as singletons. The input for sequencing was blood, taken from a patient who underwent chemoradiotherapy. The receptors derive from a human donor with HPV-associated anogenital cancer.

The chain joins TRBV7-9 to TRBJ1-6, with TRBD1 as a possible D gene (5 bases). V was pared by 5 bases and J by 0 bases, with 14 bases between. The CDR3 contains 17 residues. The germline V gene has CDR1 SEHNR and CDR2 FQNEAQ (reference sequence). The CDR3 loop reads CASSPPTVSSYNSPLHF. The CDR3 DNA is TGTGCCAGCAGCCCACCGACAGTGAGCTCCTATAATTCACCCCTCCACTTT. The whole variable domain, filled in from reference TRBV7-9 and TRBJ1-6, reads DTGVSQNPRHKITKRGQNVTFRCDPISEHNRLYWYRQTLGQGPEFLTYFQNEAQLEKSRLLSDRFSAERPKGSFSTLEIQRTEQGDSAMYLCASSPPTVSSYNSPLHFGNGTRLTVT.

J is TRBJ1-6 and V is TRBV5-4; 8 bases match TRBD1. Germline V gene data show CDR1 as SGHNT and CDR2 as YYREEE (reference sequence). V trimming: 4 bases; J trimming: 5 bases; junction bases outside the gene matches: 2. The CDR3 has 14 amino acids. CDR3 bases: TGTGCCAGCAGCCAGGACAGGGATAATTCACCCCTCCACTTT. Amino acids: CASSQDRDNSPLHF.

The rearrangement links TRBV20-1 to TRBJ2-3; D is ambiguous. This CDR3 is built from 11 residues. Germline V gene sequence: CDR1 DFQATT, CDR2 SNEGSKA (reference sequence). The CDR3 loop is CSSPRTDTQYF. In nucleotides, the CDR3 is TGCAGCTCCCCTCGCACAGATACGCAGTATTTT.

The chain joins TRBV7-2 to TRBJ2-1; 7 bases are a match to TRBD2. V trimming: 5 bases; J trimming: 10 bases; junction bases outside the gene matches: 11. The CDR3 contains 14 residues. CDR1 and CDR2 (germline): SGHTA, FQGNSA. Here the CDR3 reads CASSPNVGGWEQFF. The CDR3 nucleotides read TGTGCCAGCAGCCCTAACGTGGGGGGGTGGGAGCAGTTCTTC.

The rearrangement uses TRBV5-6 and TRBJ2-7; TRBD2 matches 12 bases. This CDR3 has 13 residues. The junction had 3 bases not matched to a gene; V was cut back by 5 bases and J by 6 bases. Germline V gives CDR1 SGHDT, CDR2 YYEEEE. The CDR3 loop reads CASSQGLAGEQYF. For the CDR3, the DNA is TGTGCCAGCAGTCAGGGACTAGCGGGCGAGCAGTACTTC.